Listed below are T cell receptor beta chains from one sample, sequenced in a study of blood T cell repertoires in COVID-19. Clones were sequenced by immunoSEQ multiplex PCR, and TCRdb holds only the in-frame ones, with some missing. The sample shows 340,000 or so clones, 65% to 90% of them seen only once. Material for sequencing was PBMCs or T cells enriched from blood (not recorded which). The receptors come from a middle-aged woman with acute COVID-19. CDR3s include the opening cysteine and the closing phenylalanine or tryptophan. A D gene is named only where the DNA matches it firmly. The size entry is marked missing in some rows and otherwise reads once, few, many or a size class.

>-|TRBD1|12|TRBV11-3|TRBJ1-1
CASSARDRPAFF
TGTGCCAGCAGCGCCCGGGACAGACCTGCTTTCTTT
>-|TRBD1|13|TRBV6-2/TRBV6-3|TRBJ1-2
CASSNRGIYGYTF
TGTGCCAGCAGCAACAGGGGTATTTATGGCTACACCTTC
>-|-|15|TRBV2|TRBJ1-2
CASQTSPGMDYGYTF
TGTGCCAGCCAAACGTCCCCAGGGATGGACTATGGCTACACCTTC
>-|TRBD2|16|TRBV4-1|TRBJ2-1
CASSPPAGESYNEQFF
TGCGCCAGCAGCCCACCAGCGGGAGAATCCTACAATGAGCAGTTCTTC
>-|TRBD2|16|TRBV10-3|TRBJ2-2
CAISKLAVRTAGELFF
TGTGCCATCAGTAAGCTAGCGGTCAGGACGGCCGGGGAGCTGTTTTTT
>-|TRBD1|17|TRBV9|TRBJ1-2
CASSPRQGLNPSAGYTF
TGTGCCAGCAGCCCGCGACAGGGACTGAACCCGTCGGCTGGCTACACCTTC
>-|TRBD2|22|TRBV4-1|TRBJ2-3
CASSQASSQGLASPLYTDTQYF
TGCGCCAGCAGCCAAGCTAGCAGCCAGGGACTAGCGTCACCACTTTACACAGATACGCAGTATTTT
>-|TRBD1|15|TRBV7-2|TRBJ2-5
CASSPTRDRQETQYF
TGTGCCAGCAGCCCGACCCGGGACAGGCAAGAGACCCAGTACTTC
>-|-|15|TRBV5-5|TRBJ2-1
CASSILAEFYNEQFF
TGTGCCAGCAGCATTTTAGCGGAGTTCTACAATGAGCAGTTCTTC
>-|TRBD1|15|TRBV29-1|TRBJ1-1
CSVETGTYSNTEAFF
TGCAGCGTCGAGACAGGGACGTATTCGAACACTGAAGCTTTCTTT
>-|-|15|TRBV28|TRBJ1-2
CASSLSRGSTYGYTF
TGTGCCAGCAGTTTATCGAGAGGGTCGACCTATGGCTACACCTTC
>once|-|20|TRBV9|TRBJ1-1
CASSVTDRKGREGMNTEAFF
TGTGCCAGCAGCGTCACGGACCGTAAAGGGAGGGAAGGGATGAACACTGAAGCTTTCTTT
>-|TRBD2|13|TRBV7-9|TRBJ2-3
CACKAGGTDTQYF
TGTGCCTGCAAGGCGGGGGGCACAGATACGCAGTATTTT
>once|-|15|TRBV7-2|TRBJ2-7
CASTLRPGTPYEQYF
TGTGCCAGCACCCTCCGGCCAGGGACACCCTACGAGCAGTACTTC
>-|TRBD1|15|TRBV7-2|TRBJ2-3
CASSLEGASTDTQYF
TGTGCCAGCAGCTTAGAGGGGGCCAGCACAGATACGCAGTATTTT
>-|-|16|TRBV5-5|TRBJ1-1
CASSRDTQGSGTEAFF
TGTGCCAGCAGTCGAGACACTCAGGGGAGTGGGACTGAAGCTTTCTTT
>-|-|16|TRBV28|TRBJ1-5
CASSLSGHSSNQPQHF
TGTGCCAGCAGTTTATCGGGACACTCTAGCAATCAGCCCCAGCATTTT
>-|-|16|TRBV6-6|TRBJ1-2
CASSYDSGALGDGYTF
TGTGCCAGCAGTTACGACTCAGGGGCCCTAGGGGATGGCTACACCTTC
>-|TRBD1|13|TRBV27|TRBJ2-7
CAKKGAAYLEQYF
TGTGCTAAGAAGGGGGCCGCCTATCTCGAGCAGTACTTC
>-|-|13|TRBV29-1|TRBJ2-7
CSVRPEQGYEQYF
TGCAGCGTGAGACCGGAACAGGGCTACGAGCAGTACTTC
>-|TRBD1|15|TRBV6-5|TRBJ1-6
CASRRTGTGVSPLHF
TGTGCCAGCAGACGAACCGGGACAGGGGTTTCACCCCTCCACTTT
>-|TRBD2|15|TRBV5-6|TRBJ2-1
CASSAGLVLNNEQFF
TGTGCCAGCAGCGCGGGACTAGTACTTAACAATGAGCAGTTCTTC
>-|TRBD1|15|TRBV19|TRBJ2-2
CASTRQGGYVGELFF
TGTGCCAGTACTCGACAGGGGGGTTATGTCGGGGAGCTGTTTTTT
>-|TRBD1|15|TRBV19|TRBJ1-4
CASSSGTETNEKLFF
TGTGCCAGTAGTAGCGGGACAGAAACTAATGAAAAACTGTTTTTT
>-|-|15|TRBV18|TRBJ2-7
CASSPGPGTSGEQYF
TGTGCCAGCTCACCGGGACCCGGGACTTCAGGCGAGCAGTACTTC
>-|-|12|TRBV2|TRBJ2-1
CASKDSYNEQFF
TGTGCCAGCAAGGACAGCTACAATGAGCAGTTCTTC
>-|TRBD1|15|TRBV5-1|TRBJ1-1
CASSSGQGENTEAFF
TGCGCCAGCAGCTCGGGACAGGGGGAGAATACTGAAGCTTTCTTT
>-|TRBD1|14|TRBV5-1|TRBJ2-1
CASSLGGQTNEQFF
TGCGCCAGCAGCTTGGGGGGACAGACCAATGAGCAGTTCTTC
>-|TRBD2|16|TRBV9|TRBJ2-1
CASSVEVSGGRSEQFF
TGTGCCAGCAGCGTAGAGGTTAGCGGGGGGCGATCTGAGCAGTTCTTC
>once|TRBD1|16|TRBV9|TRBJ1-1
CASSPQGALKLSEAFF
TGTGCCAGCAGCCCCCAGGGGGCCCTTAAGCTTAGTGAAGCTTTCTTT
>-|-|21|TRBV27|TRBJ2-1
CASSLNRPARGQPSSYNEQFF
TGTGCCAGCAGTTTAAATCGTCCTGCCCGAGGACAGCCAAGCTCCTACAATGAGCAGTTCTTC
>-|-|15|TRBV28|TRBJ1-1
CASSSLGLSSTEAFF
TGTGCCAGCAGTTCCCTCGGACTAAGTAGTACTGAAGCTTTCTTT
>-|TRBD1|14|TRBV24-1|TRBJ2-1
CATSDPRQGIKQFF
TGTGCCACCAGTGATCCAAGACAGGGGATAAAGCAGTTCTTC
>-|-|13|TRBV2|TRBJ1-2
CASSGGQNYGYTF
TGTGCCAGCAGTGGGGGACAAAACTATGGCTACACCTTC
>-|-|15|TRBV2|TRBJ2-2
CASSKHPPNTGELFF
TGTGCCAGCAGTAAACACCCGCCGAACACCGGGGAGCTGTTTTTT
>few|-|16|TRBV18|TRBJ2-6
CASPRVEGSGANVLTF
TGTGCCAGCCCCCGCGTGGAGGGCTCTGGGGCCAACGTCCTGACTTTC
>-|TRBD1|14|TRBV5-1|TRBJ1-2
CASSLGRTGGNYTF
TGCGCCAGCAGCTTGGGGCGGACAGGGGGCAACTACACCTTC
>-|-|13|TRBV5-1|TRBJ1-1
CASSLGGPTEAFF
TGCGCCAGCAGCTTGGGGGGGCCCACTGAAGCTTTCTTT
>-|-|14|TRBV7-2|TRBJ1-6
CASSPHGGPSPLHF
TGTGCCAGCAGCCCGCACGGGGGACCTTCACCCCTCCACTTT